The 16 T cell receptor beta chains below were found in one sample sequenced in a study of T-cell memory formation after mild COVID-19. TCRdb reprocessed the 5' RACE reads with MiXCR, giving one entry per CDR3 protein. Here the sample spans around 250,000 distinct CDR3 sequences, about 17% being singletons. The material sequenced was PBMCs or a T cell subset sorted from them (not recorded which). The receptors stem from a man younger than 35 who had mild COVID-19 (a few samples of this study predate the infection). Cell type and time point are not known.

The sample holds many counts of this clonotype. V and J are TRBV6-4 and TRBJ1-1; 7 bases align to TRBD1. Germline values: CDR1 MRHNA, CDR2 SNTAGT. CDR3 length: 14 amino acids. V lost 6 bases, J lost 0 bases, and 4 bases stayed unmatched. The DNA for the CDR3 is TGTGCCAGCAGGAGACAGGGCTTGAACACTGAAGCTTTCTTT. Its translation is CASRRQGLNTEAFF.

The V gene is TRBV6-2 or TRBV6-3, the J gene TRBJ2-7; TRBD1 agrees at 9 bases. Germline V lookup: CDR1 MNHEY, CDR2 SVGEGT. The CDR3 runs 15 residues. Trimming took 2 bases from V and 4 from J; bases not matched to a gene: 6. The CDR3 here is CASSYETGGRYEQYF. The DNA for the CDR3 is TGTGCCAGCAGTTACGAGACAGGGGGAAGGTACGAGCAGTACTTC.

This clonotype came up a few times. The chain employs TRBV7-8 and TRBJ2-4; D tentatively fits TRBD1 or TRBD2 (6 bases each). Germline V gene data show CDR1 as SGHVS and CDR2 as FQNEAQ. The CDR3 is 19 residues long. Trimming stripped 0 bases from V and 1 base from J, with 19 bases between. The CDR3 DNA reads TGTGCCAGCAGCTTAGCAGTGGGGGGCCCTCTGCCCGCCAAAAACATTCAGTACTTC. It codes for CASSLAVGGPLPAKNIQYF.

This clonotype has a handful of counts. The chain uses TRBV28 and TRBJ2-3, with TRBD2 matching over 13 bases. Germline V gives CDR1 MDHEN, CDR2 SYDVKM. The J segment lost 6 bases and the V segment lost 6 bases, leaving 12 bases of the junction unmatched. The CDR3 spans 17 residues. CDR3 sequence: CASRSGTSGVGFDTQYF. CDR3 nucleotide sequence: TGTGCCAGCAGATCCGGGACTAGCGGGGTAGGCTTTGATACGCAGTATTTT.

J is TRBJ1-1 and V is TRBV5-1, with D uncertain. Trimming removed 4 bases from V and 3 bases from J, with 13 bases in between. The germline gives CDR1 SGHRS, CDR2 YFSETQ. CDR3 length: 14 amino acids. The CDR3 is CASSRNSPYTEAFF. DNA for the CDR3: TGCGCCAGCAGCCGGAACAGCCCCTACACTGAAGCTTTCTTT.

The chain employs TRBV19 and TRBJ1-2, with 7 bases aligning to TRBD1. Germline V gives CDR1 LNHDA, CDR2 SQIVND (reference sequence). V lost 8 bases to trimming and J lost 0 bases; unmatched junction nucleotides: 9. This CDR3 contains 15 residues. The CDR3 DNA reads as TGTGCCAGTTCTCGGGACAGCCACCCTAACTATGGCTACACCTTC. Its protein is CASSRDSHPNYGYTF. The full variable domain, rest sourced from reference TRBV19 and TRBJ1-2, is DGGITQSPKYLFRKEGQNVTLSCEQNLNHDAMYWYRQDPGQGLRLIYYSQIVNDFQKGDIAEGYSVSREKKESFPLTVTSAQKNPTAFYLCASSRDSHPNYGYTFGSGTRLTVV.

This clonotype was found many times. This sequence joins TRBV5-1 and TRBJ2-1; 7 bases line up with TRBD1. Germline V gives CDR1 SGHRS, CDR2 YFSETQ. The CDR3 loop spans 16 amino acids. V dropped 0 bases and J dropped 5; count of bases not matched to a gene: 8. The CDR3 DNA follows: TGCGCCAGCAGCTTGGGCGACAGGGCAATCAACAATGAGCAGTTCTTC. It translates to CASSLGDRAINNEQFF.

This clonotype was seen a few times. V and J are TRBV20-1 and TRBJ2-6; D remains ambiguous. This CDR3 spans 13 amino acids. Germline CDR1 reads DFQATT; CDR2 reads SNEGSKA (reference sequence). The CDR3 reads CIAALSGANVLTF. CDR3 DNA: TGCATCGCCGCATTATCCGGGGCCAACGTCCTGACTTTC.

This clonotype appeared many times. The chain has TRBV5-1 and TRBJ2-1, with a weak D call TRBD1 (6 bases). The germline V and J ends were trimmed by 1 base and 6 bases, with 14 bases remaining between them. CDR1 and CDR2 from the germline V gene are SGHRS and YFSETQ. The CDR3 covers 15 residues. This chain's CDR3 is CASSLTGSAFNEQFF. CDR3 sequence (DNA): TGCGCCAGCAGCTTGACAGGGTCCGCATTCAATGAGCAGTTCTTC.

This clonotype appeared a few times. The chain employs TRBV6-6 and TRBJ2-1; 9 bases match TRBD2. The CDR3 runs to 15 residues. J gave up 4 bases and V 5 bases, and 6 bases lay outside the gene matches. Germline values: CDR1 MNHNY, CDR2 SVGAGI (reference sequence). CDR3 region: CASSESGGQYNEQFF. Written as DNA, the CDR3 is TGTGCCAGCAGTGAAAGCGGGGGGCAGTACAATGAGCAGTTCTTC.

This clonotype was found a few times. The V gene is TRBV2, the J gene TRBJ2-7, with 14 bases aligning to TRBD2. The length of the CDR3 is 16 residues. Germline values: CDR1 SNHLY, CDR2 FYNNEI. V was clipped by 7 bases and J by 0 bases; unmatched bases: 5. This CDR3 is CASTGLAGGLSYEQYV. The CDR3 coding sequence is TGTGCCAGCACCGGACTAGCGGGGGGCCTCTCCTACGAGCAGTACGTC.

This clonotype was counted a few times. CDR3 DNA: TGTGCCAGCAGCTTGGGTGGAGTTAACTATGGCTACACCTTC. This sequence encodes CASSLGGVNYGYTF. The genes are TRBV5-6 and TRBJ1-2; D is uncertain. Germline CDR1 reads SGHDT; CDR2 reads YYEEEE. The CDR3 covers 14 residues. The germline V and J ends were trimmed by 0 bases and 1 base, with 7 bases remaining between them. Together with reference TRBV5-6 and TRBJ1-2, the CDR3 gives the full variable domain: DAGVTQSPTHLIKTRGQQVTLRCSPKSGHDTVSWYQQALGQGPQFIFQYYEEEERQRGNFPDRFSGHQFPNYSSELNVNALLLGDSALYLCASSLGGVNYGYTFGSGTRLTVV.

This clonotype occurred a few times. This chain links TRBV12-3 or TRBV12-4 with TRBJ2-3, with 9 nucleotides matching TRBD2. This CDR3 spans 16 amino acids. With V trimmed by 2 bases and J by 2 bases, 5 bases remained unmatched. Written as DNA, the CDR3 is TGTGCCAGCAGTTTATCGCGGGGGGGTTTCACAGATACGCAGTATTTT. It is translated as CASSLSRGGFTDTQYF.

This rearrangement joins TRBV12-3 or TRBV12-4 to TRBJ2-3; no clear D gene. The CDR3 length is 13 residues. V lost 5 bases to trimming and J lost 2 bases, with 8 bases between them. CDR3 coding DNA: TGTGCCAGCAGTAGGCAGCACACAGATACGCAGTATTTT. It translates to CASSRQHTDTQYF.

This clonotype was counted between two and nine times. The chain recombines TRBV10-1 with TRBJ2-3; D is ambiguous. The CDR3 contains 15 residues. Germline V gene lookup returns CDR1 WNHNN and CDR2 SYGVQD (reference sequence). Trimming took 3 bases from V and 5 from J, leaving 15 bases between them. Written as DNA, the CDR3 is TGCGCCAGCAGTGATGGGCCTTCTCCCGGAGATACGCAGTATTTT. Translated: CASSDGPSPGDTQYF.

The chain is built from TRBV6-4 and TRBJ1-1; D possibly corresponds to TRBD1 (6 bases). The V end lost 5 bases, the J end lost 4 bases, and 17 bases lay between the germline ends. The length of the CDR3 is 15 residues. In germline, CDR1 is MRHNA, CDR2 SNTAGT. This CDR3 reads CASSQGTMSGTEAFF. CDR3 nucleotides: TGTGCCAGCAGTCAGGGGACGATGTCGGGCACTGAAGCTTTCTTT.